The clone carrying this T cell receptor (beta chain) was seen a handful of times. Its target is unknown. Alongside a J-beta primer mix, a sample-barcoded 5' primer served in a second PCR lasting about 6 to 12 cycles. The authors tagged each cDNA molecule using a template-switch adaptor with 12 random nucleotides. TCRdb processed the 5' RACE reads anew with MiXCR; each CDR3 protein has one entry. The data contain 1.5 million to 2 million distinct CDR3 sequences, approximately 30% of them singletons. This entry is derived from a study of blood T cells in healthy people across ages. Broader study findings: Observed TCR beta diversity per million T cells went down as age went up. This fall followed a roughly linear course with age.

Germline V gene data show CDR1 as MNHEY and CDR2 as SVGAGI. The CDR3 sequence is 15 residues long. J lost 9 bases, V lost 1 base, and 6 bases had no gene match. Peripheral blood was drawn, 7.5 to 10 milliliters per donor. The sample was blood. The sequence came from a woman in her thirties in good health. The V and J genes are TRBV6-5 and TRBJ1-6, with 7 bases that match TRBD1. The CDR3 DNA reads as TGTGCCAGCAGTTACTTCGGACAGGACGTTTCACCCCTCCACTTT. This encodes CASSYFGQDVSPLHF.